One sample yielded the 8 T cell receptor beta chains listed below, sequenced in a study of B cell selection in AIRE deficiency. Using immunoSEQ multiplex PCR, the repertoire was profiled, and TCRdb retains in-frame clones only, with some absent. The sample lists approximately 25,000 clones, over 95% seen once, with about 0.25% in the top ten. Sorting defined conventional CD4 T cells as CD4+CD127+. The sample consisted of CD4+CD127+ conventional T cells sorted from PBMCs. All receptors come from a human donor in good health.

The J gene is TRBJ2-5, the V gene TRBV18, with TRBD2 identical over 14 bases. The germline gives CDR1 KGHSH, CDR2 LQKENI. The CDR3 runs 15 residues. The trim removed 3 bases at V and 4 bases at J, leaving 1 base unmatched. The CDR3 here is CASSPGLAGGETQYF. In DNA, the CDR3 is TGTGCCAGCTCACCCGGACTAGCGGGAGGAGAGACCCAGTACTTC. The full variable domain, with the rest looked up from reference TRBV18 and TRBJ2-5, is NAGVMQNPRHLVRRRGQEARLRCSPMKGHSHVYWYRQLPEEGLKFMVYLQKENIIDESGMPKERFSAEFPKEGPSILRIQQVVRGDSAAYFCASSPGLAGGETQYFGPGTRLLVL.

The chain uses TRBV2 and TRBJ1-3, with 7 bases lining up with TRBD1. V lost 7 bases to trimming and J lost 1 base; unmatched junction nucleotides: 10. The CDR3 is 16 amino acids. CDR1 SNHLY and CDR2 FYNNEI come from the germline V gene. This CDR3 is CASIDREGFSGNTIYF. CDR3 nucleotides: TGTGCCAGCATCGACAGGGAGGGTTTTTCTGGAAACACCATATATTTT. Based on the CDR3 plus reference TRBV2 and TRBJ1-3, the full variable domain is EPEVTQTPSHQVTQMGQEVILRCVPISNHLYFYWYRQILGQKVEFLVSFYNNEISEKSEIFDDQFSVERPDGSNFTLKIRSTKLEDSAMYFCASIDREGFSGNTIYFGEGSWLTVV.

The rearrangement joins TRBV7-1 to TRBJ1-6, with D possibly being TRBD1 (6 bases). TRBV7-1 is sorted into the ORF group, with uncertain function. The V gene lost 3 bases and the J gene lost 1 base, with 16 bases spanning the gap. The CDR3 is 18 residues long. CDR3 protein: CASSSRTGFRSYNSPLHF. CDR3 sequence (DNA): TGTGCCAGCAGCTCGAGAACAGGGTTTCGTTCCTATAATTCACCCCTCCACTTT.

This chain uses TRBV6-1 with TRBJ2-7; D may be TRBD2 (5 bases). The germline V and J ends were trimmed by 5 bases and 1 base, with 9 bases remaining between them. The CDR3 has 13 residues. Germline lookup yields CDR1 MNHNS and CDR2 SASEGT. The CDR3 sequence: CASSQTISYEQYF. The CDR3 coding sequence is TGTGCCAGCAGTCAGACTATTTCCTACGAGCAGTACTTC.

The chain couples TRBV5-1 to TRBJ2-1, with 9 bases matching TRBD2. Per the germline V gene, CDR1 is SGHRS and CDR2 is YFSETQ. The V and J ends lost 4 bases and 9 bases, in that order; junction bases with no gene match: 26. This CDR3 is 20 amino acids long. The chain's CDR3 is CASSPRSRAQNSGSRSEQFF. The CDR3 DNA follows: TGCGCCAGCAGCCCACGGTCCAGGGCGCAGAATAGCGGGAGTCGGAGTGAGCAGTTCTTC.

The chain carries TRBV7-2 and TRBJ1-5; D may be TRBD1 (5 bases). This CDR3 has 16 amino acids. Deletions cut 5 bases from V and 1 base from J, with 15 bases between. The germline CDR1 and CDR2 sequences are SGHTA and FQGNSA. The CDR3 sequence: CASSPRGGVSNQPQHF. The DNA for the CDR3 is TGTGCCAGCAGCCCCCGTGGGGGGGTGAGCAATCAGCCCCAGCATTTT.

The rearrangement joins TRBV6-9 to TRBJ1-3; no clear D. Germline V gene lookup returns CDR1 MNHGY and CDR2 SVAAGI. Trimming removed 3 bases at V and 0 bases at J, with 0 bases between. The CDR3 is 12 residues long. The DNA for the CDR3 is TGTGCCAGCAGTTACTCTGGAAACACCATATATTTT. Translation gives CASSYSGNTIYF.

This chain joins TRBV6-1 and TRBJ1-1; no reliable D call. V was pared by 6 bases and J by 8 bases, with 10 bases between. Germline V gene lookup returns CDR1 MNHNS and CDR2 SASEGT. There are 11 residues in the CDR3. The CDR3 sequence is CASRTQREAFF. DNA of the CDR3: TGTGCCAGCAGGACCCAACGGGAAGCTTTCTTT.